Listed below are T cell receptor beta chains from one sample, sequenced in a study of regulatory T cells in long-lasting Graves disease. TCRdb ran MiXCR on the multiplex PCR reads and lists one entry per CDR3 protein. This table has roughly 400,000 distinct CDR3 sequences, about 15% appearing once. These data were also filed under a second study, of T cells in Graves' hyperthyroidism and ophthalmopathy.

Sequenced material: peripheral blood mononuclear cells (PBMCs), taken at new diagnosis, from a patient treated with antithyroid drugs. These TCRs come from a woman aged 35 to 49 with Graves disease. Each CDR3 is given with its conserved first and last residue. D genes are given only for firm matches. The size entry is marked missing in some rows and otherwise reads once, few, many or a size class.

TRBV27,many,NA,TRBJ1-2,CASSRVQDYYGYTF,TGTGCCAGCAGTCGAGTCCAAGACTACTATGGCTACACCTTC
TRBV30,NA,TRBD1,TRBJ2-1,CAWSMDRAVYNEQFF,TGTGCCTGGAGTATGGACAGGGCAGTCTACAATGAGCAGTTCTTC
TRBV24-1,many,NA,TRBJ2-3,CATSGDVMDTQYF,TGTGCCACCAGTGGAGATGTTATGGATACGCAGTATTTT
TRBV5-5,many,NA,TRBJ2-2,CASTYTGELFF,TGTGCCAGCACCTACACCGGGGAGCTGTTTTTT
TRBV6-1,NA,NA,TRBJ2-5,CASSDNYPETQYF,TGTGCCAGCAGCGATAACTACCCAGAGACCCAGTACTTC
TRBV6-1,few,TRBD1,TRBJ2-4,CASREQGEAKNIQYF,TGTGCCAGCAGAGAACAGGGGGAGGCCAAAAACATTCAGTACTTC
TRBV27,many,TRBD1,TRBJ2-7,CASSSQGAAYEQYF,TGTGCCAGCAGTTCCCAGGGGGCAGCCTACGAGCAGTACTTC
TRBV6-1,NA,TRBD1,TRBJ1-2,CASSRTGKKDYGYTF,TGTGCCAGCAGCCGGACAGGCAAGAAGGACTATGGCTACACCTTC
TRBV11-3,many,TRBD2,TRBJ2-3,CASSSPRDRGLAGGSTDTQYF,TGTGCCAGCAGCTCCCCACGGGACAGGGGACTAGCGGGAGGTAGCACAGATACGCAGTATTTT
TRBV20-1,NA,TRBD2,TRBJ2-3,CSARGGASGTTDTQYF,TGCAGTGCTAGAGGGGGGGCTAGCGGGACCACAGATACGCAGTATTTT
TRBV12-3/TRBV12-4,many,NA,TRBJ2-5,CATADRGRWETQYF,TGTGCCACCGCTGACCGTGGGCGTTGGGAGACCCAGTACTTC
TRBV28,many,TRBD1,TRBJ1-2,CASSLMAGGSYGYTF,TGTGCCAGCAGTTTAATGGCAGGGGGCTCCTATGGCTACACCTTC
TRBV30,few,TRBD1,TRBJ1-5,CAWSRDRDQPQHF,TGTGCCTGGAGCCGTGACAGGGACCAGCCCCAGCATTTT
TRBV27,many,TRBD2,TRBJ2-3,CASSLWGLAGTADTQYF,TGTGCCAGCAGTTTATGGGGACTAGCGGGAACGGCAGATACGCAGTATTTT
TRBV14,few,NA,TRBJ1-1,CASSQVRDRAFF,TGTGCCAGCAGCCAAGTTCGAGATAGGGCTTTCTTT
TRBV12-3/TRBV12-4,many,TRBD1,TRBJ1-5,CASSPGQGRQPQHF,TGTGCCAGCAGCCCGGGACAGGGGAGACAGCCCCAGCATTTT
TRBV10-2,many,NA,TRBJ2-1,CASRDTTRPYNEQFF,TGCGCCAGCAGAGATACTACCCGTCCCTACAATGAGCAGTTCTTC